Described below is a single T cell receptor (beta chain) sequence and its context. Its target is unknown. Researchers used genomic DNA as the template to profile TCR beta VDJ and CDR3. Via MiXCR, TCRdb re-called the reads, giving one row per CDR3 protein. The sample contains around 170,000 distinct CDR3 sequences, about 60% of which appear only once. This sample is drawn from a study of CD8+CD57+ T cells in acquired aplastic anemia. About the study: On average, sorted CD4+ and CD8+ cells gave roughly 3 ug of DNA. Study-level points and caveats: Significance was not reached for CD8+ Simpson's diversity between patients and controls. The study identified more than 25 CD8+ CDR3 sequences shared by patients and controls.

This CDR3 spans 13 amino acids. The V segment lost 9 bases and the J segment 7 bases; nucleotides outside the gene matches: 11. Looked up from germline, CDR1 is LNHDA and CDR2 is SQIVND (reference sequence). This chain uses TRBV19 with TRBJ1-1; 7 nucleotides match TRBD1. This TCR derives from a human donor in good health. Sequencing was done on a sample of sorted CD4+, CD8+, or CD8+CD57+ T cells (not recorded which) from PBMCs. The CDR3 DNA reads TGTGCCAGCAACACGAGGGGGCAAGGTGAAGCTTTCTTT. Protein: CASNTRGQGEAFF.